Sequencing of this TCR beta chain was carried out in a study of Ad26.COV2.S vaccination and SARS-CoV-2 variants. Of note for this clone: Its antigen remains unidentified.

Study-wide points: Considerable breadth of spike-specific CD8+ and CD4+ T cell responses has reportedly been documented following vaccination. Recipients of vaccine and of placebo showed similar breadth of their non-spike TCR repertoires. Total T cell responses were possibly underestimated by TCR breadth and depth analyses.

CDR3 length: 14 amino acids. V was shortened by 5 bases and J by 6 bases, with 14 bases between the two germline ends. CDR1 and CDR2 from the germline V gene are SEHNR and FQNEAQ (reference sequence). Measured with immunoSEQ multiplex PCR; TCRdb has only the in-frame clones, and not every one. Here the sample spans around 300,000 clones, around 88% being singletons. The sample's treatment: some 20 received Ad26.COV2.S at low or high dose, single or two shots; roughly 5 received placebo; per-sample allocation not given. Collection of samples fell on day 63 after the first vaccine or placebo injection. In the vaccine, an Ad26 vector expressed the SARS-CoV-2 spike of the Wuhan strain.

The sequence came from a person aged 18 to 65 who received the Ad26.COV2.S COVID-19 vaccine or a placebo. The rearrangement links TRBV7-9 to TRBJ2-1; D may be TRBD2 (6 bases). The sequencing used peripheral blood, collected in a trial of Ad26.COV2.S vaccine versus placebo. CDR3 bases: TGTGCCAGCAGCCCTAAGACTAGTCTCAATGAGCAGTTCTTC. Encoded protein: CASSPKTSLNEQFF.